The 14 T cell receptor beta chains below come from one sample, sequenced in a study of blood T cell repertoires in COVID-19. This table comes from immunoSEQ multiplex PCR, and its TCRdb copy is limited to in-frame clones, with some not included. The repertoire holds approximately 180,000 clones, with 85% as singletons. The source material was peripheral blood. These receptors were obtained from a person aged 65 to 85 with COVID-19, enrolled during active disease.

This clone was found once. V is TRBV3-1 (or the pseudogene TRBV3-2) and J is TRBJ2-2; D gene ambiguous. V gave up 2 bases and J gave up 1 base, with 8 bases separating them. This CDR3 is 15 amino acids long. Germline V gene data show CDR1 as LGHDT and CDR2 as YNNKEL (reference sequence). The CDR3 DNA reads as TGTGCCAGCAGCCAAAACTCACGGAACACCGGGGAGCTGTTTTTT. Its protein is CASSQNSRNTGELFF.

This chain uses TRBV3-1 (or the pseudogene TRBV3-2) with TRBJ2-3, with D uncertain. This CDR3 is built from 15 residues. CDR1 and CDR2 from the germline V gene are LGHDT and YNNKEL (reference sequence). V was clipped by 2 bases and J by 0 bases, with 9 bases between them. CDR3 amino acids: CASSQYARSTDTQYF. The DNA for the CDR3 is TGTGCCAGCAGCCAATACGCCCGGAGCACAGATACGCAGTATTTT.

The J gene is TRBJ1-2, the V gene TRBV24-1; 9 positions agree with TRBD1. Per germline, CDR1 KGHDR and CDR2 SFDVKD. This CDR3 has 16 residues. Trimming cost V 7 bases and J 4 bases; bases outside gene matches: 12. The CDR3 reads CATSPTGTGNVYGYTF. In DNA form, the CDR3 reads TGTGCCACCAGCCCAACCGGGACAGGGAACGTCTATGGCTACACCTTC.

This clone was recorded only once. The CDR3 here is CASSLVGGGYNEQFF. CDR3 sequence (DNA): TGTGCCAGCAGCTTAGTAGGGGGGGGCTACAATGAGCAGTTCTTC. V and J are TRBV7-2 and TRBJ2-1; possible D gene TRBD2, 7 bases. Germline V CDR1 and CDR2: SGHTA, FQGNSA. The CDR3 contains 15 residues. V was pared by 1 base and J by 3 bases, with 10 bases between.

The genes are TRBV6-5 and TRBJ2-1; 9 nucleotides match TRBD2. The germline CDR1 and CDR2 sequences are MNHEY and SVGAGI. The junction had 5 bases not matched to a gene; V was cut back by 0 bases and J by 5 bases. The CDR3 sequence is 16 residues long. This CDR3 reads CASSYSPAGGDNEQFF. The CDR3 bases are TGTGCCAGCAGTTACTCCCCCGCGGGGGGGGACAATGAGCAGTTCTTC.

This rearrangement joins TRBV6-5 to TRBJ2-2, with a possible D match to TRBD1 (5 bases). This CDR3 has 13 amino acids. Trimming took off 4 bases at V and 3 bases at J, with 6 bases between the two ends. The germline V gene has CDR1 MNHEY and CDR2 SVGAGI. CDR3 nucleotides: TGTGCCAGCAGTTCGACAGACACCGGGGAGCTGTTTTTT. This sequence encodes CASSSTDTGELFF.

This clone was seen a single time. The rearrangement uses TRBV28 and TRBJ2-1, with 9 bases lining up with TRBD1. This CDR3 contains 13 residues. The J segment lost 7 bases and the V segment lost 6 bases, leaving 4 bases of the junction unmatched. Looked up from germline, CDR1 is MDHEN and CDR2 is SYDVKM. CDR3 coding DNA: TGTGCCAGCAGGAGACAGGGGGGGAATGAGCAGTTCTTC. Protein product: CASRRQGGNEQFF.

The J gene is TRBJ2-5, the V gene TRBV5-1; 11 bases line up with TRBD2. The ends lost 3 bases at V and 4 bases at J; junction bases unmatched: 8. This CDR3 spans 16 amino acids. Germline V lookup: CDR1 SGHRS, CDR2 YFSETQ. The chain's CDR3 is CASSSLTSGGGETQYF. CDR3 sequence (DNA): TGCGCCAGCAGCTCACTAACTAGCGGGGGAGGAGAGACCCAGTACTTC.

The chain has TRBV6-5 and TRBJ1-6; 7 bases match TRBD1. From germline, CDR1 is MNHEY and CDR2 SVGAGI. The CDR3 is made up of 15 amino acids. The V gene end was trimmed by 0 bases and the J gene end by 6 bases; junction bases not matched to a gene: 2. The CDR3 DNA reads as TGTGCCAGCAGTTACTCGGGACAGATTAATTCACCCCTCCACTTT. The encoded protein is CASSYSGQINSPLHF.

This clone was detected a few times. The chain uses TRBV7-9 and TRBJ1-3; no clear D. Germline-derived CDR1 and CDR2 are SEHNR and FQNEAQ (reference sequence). Trimming shortened V by 2 bases and J by 0 bases, and 5 bases separated the two germline ends. The CDR3 is 14 residues long. For the CDR3, the DNA is TGTGCCAGCAGCTTAAGTAGCTCTGGAAACACCATATATTTT. It encodes CASSLSSSGNTIYF. Full variable domain (outside the CDR3, taken from reference TRBV7-9 and TRBJ1-3): DTGVSQNPRHKITKRGQNVTFRCDPISEHNRLYWYRQTLGQGPEFLTYFQNEAQLEKSRLLSDRFSAERPKGSFSTLEIQRTEQGDSAMYLCASSLSSSGNTIYFGEGSWLTVV.

The chain combines TRBV28 with TRBJ1-2; TRBD1 is a possible D gene (5 bases). The CDR3 has 14 amino acids. Germline CDR1 reads MDHEN; CDR2 reads SYDVKM. V was clipped by 7 bases and J by 4 bases, with 16 bases between them. This CDR3 reads CASTLPGMGYGYTF. The CDR3 coding sequence is TGTGCCAGCACCCTCCCAGGGATGGGCTATGGCTACACCTTC.

The table lists this clone with a count of one. The gene calls are TRBV29-1 and TRBJ2-3; D is uncertain. V shed 5 bases and J shed 2 bases, with 8 bases lying between them. The CDR3 spans 12 residues. In germline, CDR1 is SQVTM, CDR2 ANQGSEA. Written as DNA, the CDR3 is TGCAGCGTTAGTTTAGCCACAGATACGCAGTATTTT. Translated, it gives CSVSLATDTQYF.

The rearrangement uses TRBV6-2 or TRBV6-3 and TRBJ1-1; D gene ambiguous. V lost 4 bases, J lost 10 bases, and 10 bases lay in between. Germline V gene lookup returns CDR1 MNHEY and CDR2 SVGEGT. This CDR3 has 11 residues. The CDR3 DNA follows: TGTGCCAGCAGTTGGTATGCGGGAGCTTTCTTT. Protein sequence: CASSWYAGAFF.

The chain carries TRBV29-1 and TRBJ2-5, with TRBD1 matching 9 bases. Losses at the gene ends were 6 bases for V and 5 bases for J; bases not matched to a gene: 13. Per the germline V gene, CDR1 is SQVTM and CDR2 is ANQGSEA. This CDR3 is 15 amino acids long. The CDR3 region has the DNA TGCAGCGTGGTTCGAGGACAGGGGAAAAGGGAGACCCAGTACTTC. It is translated as CSVVRGQGKRETQYF.